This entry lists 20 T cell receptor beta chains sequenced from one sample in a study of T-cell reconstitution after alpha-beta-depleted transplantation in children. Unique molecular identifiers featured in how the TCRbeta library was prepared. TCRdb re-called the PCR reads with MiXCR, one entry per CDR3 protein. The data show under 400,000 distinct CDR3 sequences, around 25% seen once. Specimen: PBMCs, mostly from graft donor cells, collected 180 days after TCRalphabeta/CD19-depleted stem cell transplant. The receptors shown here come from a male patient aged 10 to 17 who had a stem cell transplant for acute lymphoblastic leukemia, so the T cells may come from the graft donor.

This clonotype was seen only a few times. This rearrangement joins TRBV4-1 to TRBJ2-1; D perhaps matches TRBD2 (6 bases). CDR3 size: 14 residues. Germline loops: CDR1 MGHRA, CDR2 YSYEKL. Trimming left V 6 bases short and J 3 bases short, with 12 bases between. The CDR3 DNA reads TGCGCCAGCAGGGCTAGCGCCCTCTACAATGAGCAGTTCTTC. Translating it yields CASRASALYNEQFF.

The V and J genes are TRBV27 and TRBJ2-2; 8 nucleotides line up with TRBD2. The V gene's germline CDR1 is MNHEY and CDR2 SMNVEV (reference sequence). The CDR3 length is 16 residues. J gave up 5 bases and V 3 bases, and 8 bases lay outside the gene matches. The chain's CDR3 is CASSFQVVAGTGELFF. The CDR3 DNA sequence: TGTGCCAGCAGTTTTCAGGTGGTAGCGGGAACCGGGGAGCTGTTTTTT.

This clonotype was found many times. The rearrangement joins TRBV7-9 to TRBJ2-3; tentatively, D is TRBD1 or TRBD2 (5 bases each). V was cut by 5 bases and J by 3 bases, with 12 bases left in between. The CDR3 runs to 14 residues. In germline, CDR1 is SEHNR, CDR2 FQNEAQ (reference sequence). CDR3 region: CASSQTGATDTQYF. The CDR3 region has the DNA TGTGCCAGCAGCCAAACCGGGGCTACAGATACGCAGTATTTT.

CDR3 amino acids: CASSLLWGAQETQYF. As DNA, the CDR3 is TGTGCCAGCAGTTTACTTTGGGGAGCCCAAGAGACCCAGTACTTC. The chain employs TRBV27 and TRBJ2-5; D perhaps matches TRBD2 (5 bases). The ends were cut back, 2 bases at V and 1 base at J, with 11 bases in the middle. CDR3 length: 15 amino acids. Germline assignment: CDR1 MNHEY and CDR2 SMNVEV (reference sequence).

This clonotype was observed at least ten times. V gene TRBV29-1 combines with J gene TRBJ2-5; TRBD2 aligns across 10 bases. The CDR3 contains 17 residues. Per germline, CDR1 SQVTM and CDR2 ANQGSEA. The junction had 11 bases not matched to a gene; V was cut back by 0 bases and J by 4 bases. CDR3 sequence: CSVEDLRAGGVGETQYF. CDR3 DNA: TGCAGCGTTGAAGATCTCAGAGCGGGAGGGGTGGGAGAGACCCAGTACTTC.

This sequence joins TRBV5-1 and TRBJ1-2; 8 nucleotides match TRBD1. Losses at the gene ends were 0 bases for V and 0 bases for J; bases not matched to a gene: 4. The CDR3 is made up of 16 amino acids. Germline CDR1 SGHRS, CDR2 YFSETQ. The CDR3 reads CASSLEEDRANYGYTF. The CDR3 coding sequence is TGCGCCAGCAGCTTGGAGGAGGACAGGGCTAACTATGGCTACACCTTC.

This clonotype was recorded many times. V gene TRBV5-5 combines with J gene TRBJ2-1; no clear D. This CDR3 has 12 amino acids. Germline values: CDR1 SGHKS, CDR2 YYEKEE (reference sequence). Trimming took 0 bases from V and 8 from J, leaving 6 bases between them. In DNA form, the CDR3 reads TGTGCCAGCAGCTTGGTACCGGATGAGCAGTTCTTC. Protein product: CASSLVPDEQFF.

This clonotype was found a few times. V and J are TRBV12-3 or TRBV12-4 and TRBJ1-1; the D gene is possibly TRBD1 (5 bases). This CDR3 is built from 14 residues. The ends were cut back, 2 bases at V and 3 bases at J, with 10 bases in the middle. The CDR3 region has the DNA TGTGCCAGCAGTTTATTTCGGGGGGACACTGAAGCTTTCTTT. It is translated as CASSLFRGDTEAFF.

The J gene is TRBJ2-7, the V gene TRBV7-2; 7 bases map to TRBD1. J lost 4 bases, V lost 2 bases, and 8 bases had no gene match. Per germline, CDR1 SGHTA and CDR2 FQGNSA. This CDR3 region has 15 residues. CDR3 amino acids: CASSLSPGGIYEQYF. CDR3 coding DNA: TGTGCCAGCAGCTTATCGCCAGGGGGAATATACGAGCAGTACTTC.

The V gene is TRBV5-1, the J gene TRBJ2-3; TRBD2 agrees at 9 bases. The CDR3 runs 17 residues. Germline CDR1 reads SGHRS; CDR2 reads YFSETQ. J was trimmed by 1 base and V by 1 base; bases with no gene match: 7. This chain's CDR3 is CASSLLAGVFGTDTQYF. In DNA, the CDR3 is TGCGCCAGCAGCTTGTTAGCGGGAGTGTTCGGCACAGATACGCAGTATTTT. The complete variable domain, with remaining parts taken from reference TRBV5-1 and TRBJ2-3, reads KAGVTQTPRYLIKTRGQQVTLSCSPISGHRSVSWYQQTPGQGLQFLFEYFSETQRNKGNFPGRFSGRQFSNSRSEMNVSTLELGDSALYLCASSLLAGVFGTDTQYFGPGTRLTVL.

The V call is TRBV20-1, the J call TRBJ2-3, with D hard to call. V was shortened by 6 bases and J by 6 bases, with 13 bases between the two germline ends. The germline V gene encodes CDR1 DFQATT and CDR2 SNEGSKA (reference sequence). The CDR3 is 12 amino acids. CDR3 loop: CSAGLTPDTQYF. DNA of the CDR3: TGCAGTGCCGGATTGACCCCGGATACGCAGTATTTT.

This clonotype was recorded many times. The CDR3 coding sequence is TGTGCCAGCAGCCCGGCGGGCCCAGATACGCAGTATTTT. This translates into CASSPAGPDTQYF. The V and J genes are TRBV12-3 or TRBV12-4 and TRBJ2-3; perhaps TRBD2 as D (5 bases). The CDR3 is made up of 13 amino acids. The V and J ends lost 6 bases and 4 bases respectively, with 11 bases between them.

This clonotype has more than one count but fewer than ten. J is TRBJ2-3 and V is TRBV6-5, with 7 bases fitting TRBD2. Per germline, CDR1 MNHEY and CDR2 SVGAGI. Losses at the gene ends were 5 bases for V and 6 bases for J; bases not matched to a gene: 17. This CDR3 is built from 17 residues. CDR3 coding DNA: TGTGCCAGCAGTACTCCCCTCGTGGGGGAGGGCCAGGATACGCAGTATTTT. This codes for CASSTPLVGEGQDTQYF.

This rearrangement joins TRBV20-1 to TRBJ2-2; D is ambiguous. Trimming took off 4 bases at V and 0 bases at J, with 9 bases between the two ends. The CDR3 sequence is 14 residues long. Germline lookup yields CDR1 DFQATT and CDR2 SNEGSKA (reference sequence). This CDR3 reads CSAKRQTNTGELFF. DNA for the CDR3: TGCAGTGCTAAAAGACAAACGAACACCGGGGAGCTGTTTTTT.

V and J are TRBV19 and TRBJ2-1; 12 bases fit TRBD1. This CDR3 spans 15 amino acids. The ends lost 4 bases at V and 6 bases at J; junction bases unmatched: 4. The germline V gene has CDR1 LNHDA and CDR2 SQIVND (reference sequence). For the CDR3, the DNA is TGTGCCAGTAGTAGGGACAGGGGGCGCGTCAATGAGCAGTTCTTC. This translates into CASSRDRGRVNEQFF.

As DNA, the CDR3 is TGTGCCCTTGGCATAGGGAACACTGAAGCTTTCTTT. It yields the protein CALGIGNTEAFF. This rearrangement joins TRBV7-9 to TRBJ1-1; no clear D. V was trimmed by 11 bases and J by 1 base, leaving 11 bases between them. The length of the CDR3 is 12 residues. CDR1 is SEHNR, CDR2 FQNEAQ, per germline (reference sequence).

CDR3 sequence (DNA): TGCGCCAGCAGCTTGGTTGTGGGGCAGGGAAATACCTACGAGCAGTACTTC. Its protein is CASSLVVGQGNTYEQYF. V gene TRBV5-1 combines with J gene TRBJ2-7, with a weak D call TRBD1 (5 bases). Germline-derived CDR1 and CDR2 are SGHRS and YFSETQ. The CDR3 contains 17 residues. Deletions cut 0 bases from V and 2 bases from J, with 18 bases between.

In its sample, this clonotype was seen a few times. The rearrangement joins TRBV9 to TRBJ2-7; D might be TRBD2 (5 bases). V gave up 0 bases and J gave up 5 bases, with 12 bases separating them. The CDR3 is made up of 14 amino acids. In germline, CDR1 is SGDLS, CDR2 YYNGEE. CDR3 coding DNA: TGTGCCAGCAGCGTAGCCGGAGGACTCCACGAGCAGTACTTC. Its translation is CASSVAGGLHEQYF.

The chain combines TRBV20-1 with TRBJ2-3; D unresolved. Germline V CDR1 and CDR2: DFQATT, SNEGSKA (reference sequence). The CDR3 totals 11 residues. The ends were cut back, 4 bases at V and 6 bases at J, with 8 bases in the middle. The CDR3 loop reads CSATLRDTQYF. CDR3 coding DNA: TGCAGTGCTACCCTCCGTGATACGCAGTATTTT.

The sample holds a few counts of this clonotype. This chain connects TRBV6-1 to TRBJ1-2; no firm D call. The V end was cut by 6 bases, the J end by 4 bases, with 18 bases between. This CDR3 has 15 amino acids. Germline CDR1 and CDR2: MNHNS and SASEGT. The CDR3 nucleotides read TGTGCCAGCAGCTCCTGGGCAACAGCGTCCTATGGCTACACCTTC. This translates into CASSSWATASYGYTF.